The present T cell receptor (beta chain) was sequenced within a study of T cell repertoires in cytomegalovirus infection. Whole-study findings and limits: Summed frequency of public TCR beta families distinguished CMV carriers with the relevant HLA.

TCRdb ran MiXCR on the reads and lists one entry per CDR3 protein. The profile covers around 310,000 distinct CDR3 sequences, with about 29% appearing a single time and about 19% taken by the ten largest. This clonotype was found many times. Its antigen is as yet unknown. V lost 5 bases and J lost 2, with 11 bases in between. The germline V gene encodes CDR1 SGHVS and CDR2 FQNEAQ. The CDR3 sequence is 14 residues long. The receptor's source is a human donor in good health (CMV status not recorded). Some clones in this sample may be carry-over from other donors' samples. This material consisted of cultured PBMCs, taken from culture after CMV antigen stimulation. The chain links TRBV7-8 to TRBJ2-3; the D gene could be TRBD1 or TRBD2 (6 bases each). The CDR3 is CASSRGLLTDTQYF. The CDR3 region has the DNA TGTGCCAGCAGCCGGGGGCTTCTCACAGATACGCAGTATTTT.